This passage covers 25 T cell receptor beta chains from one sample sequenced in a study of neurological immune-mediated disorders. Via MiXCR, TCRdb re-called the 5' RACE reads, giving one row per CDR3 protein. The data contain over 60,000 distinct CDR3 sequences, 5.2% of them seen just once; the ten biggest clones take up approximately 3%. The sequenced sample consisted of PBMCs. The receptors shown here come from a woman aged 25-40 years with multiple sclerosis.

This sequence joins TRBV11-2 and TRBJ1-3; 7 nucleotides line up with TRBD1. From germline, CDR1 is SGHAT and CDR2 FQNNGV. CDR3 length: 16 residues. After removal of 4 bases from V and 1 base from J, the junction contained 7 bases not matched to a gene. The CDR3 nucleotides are TGTGCCAGCAGCTACAACCCAGGGGGATCTGGAAACACCATATATTTT. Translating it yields CASSYNPGGSGNTIYF. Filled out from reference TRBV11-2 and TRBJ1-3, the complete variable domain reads EAGVAQSPRYKIIEKRQSVAFWCNPISGHATLYWYQQILGQGPKLLIQFQNNGVVDDSQLPKDRFSAERLKGVDSTLKIQPAKLEDSAVYLCASSYNPGGSGNTIYFGEGSWLTVV.

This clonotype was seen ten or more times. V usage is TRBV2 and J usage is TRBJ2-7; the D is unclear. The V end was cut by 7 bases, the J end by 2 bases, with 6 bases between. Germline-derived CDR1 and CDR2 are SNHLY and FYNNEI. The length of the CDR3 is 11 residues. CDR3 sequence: CASTVAYEQYF. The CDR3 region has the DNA TGTGCCAGCACAGTCGCCTACGAGCAGTACTTC.

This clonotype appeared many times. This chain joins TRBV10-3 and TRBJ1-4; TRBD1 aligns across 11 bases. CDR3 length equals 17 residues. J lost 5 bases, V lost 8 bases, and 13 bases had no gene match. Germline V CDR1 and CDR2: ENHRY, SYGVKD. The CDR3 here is CAIGDPSGTGGNEKLFF. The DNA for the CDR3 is TGTGCCATCGGGGACCCGAGCGGGACAGGGGGAAATGAAAAACTGTTTTTT.

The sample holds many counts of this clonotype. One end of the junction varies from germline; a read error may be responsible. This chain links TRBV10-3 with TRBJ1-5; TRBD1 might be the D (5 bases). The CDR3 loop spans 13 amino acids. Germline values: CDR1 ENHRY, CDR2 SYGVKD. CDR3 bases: TGTGCCATCAGTCCAGGGAGAGGTCAGCCCCAGAATTTT. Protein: CAISPGRGQPQNF.

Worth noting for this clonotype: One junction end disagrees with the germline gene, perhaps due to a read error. The CDR3 here is CSATSESPNEQYF. CDR3 in DNA: TGCAGCGCTACGTCGGAAAGCCCCAACGAGCAGTACTTC. The chain recombines TRBV20-1 with TRBJ2-7; no clear D. The CDR3 loop spans 13 amino acids. Germline V gene data show CDR1 as DFQATT and CDR2 as SNEGSKA (reference sequence).

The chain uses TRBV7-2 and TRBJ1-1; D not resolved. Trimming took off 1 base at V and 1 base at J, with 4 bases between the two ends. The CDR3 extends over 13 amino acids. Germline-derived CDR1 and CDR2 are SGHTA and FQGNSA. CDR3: CASSLDTNTEAFF. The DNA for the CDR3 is TGTGCCAGCAGCTTAGACACGAACACTGAAGCTTTCTTT.

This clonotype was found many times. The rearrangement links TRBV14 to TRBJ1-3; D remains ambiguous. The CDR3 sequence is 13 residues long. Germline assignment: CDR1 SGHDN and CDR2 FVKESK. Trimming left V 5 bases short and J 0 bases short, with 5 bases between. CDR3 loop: CASSKNSGNTIYF. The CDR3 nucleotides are TGTGCCAGCAGCAAGAACTCTGGAAACACCATATATTTT.

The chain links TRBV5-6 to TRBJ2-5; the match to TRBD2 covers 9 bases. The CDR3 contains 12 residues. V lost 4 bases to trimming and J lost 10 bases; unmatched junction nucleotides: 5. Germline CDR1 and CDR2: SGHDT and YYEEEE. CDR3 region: CASSRTSADQYF. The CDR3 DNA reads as TGTGCCAGCAGCCGGACTAGCGCCGACCAGTACTTC.

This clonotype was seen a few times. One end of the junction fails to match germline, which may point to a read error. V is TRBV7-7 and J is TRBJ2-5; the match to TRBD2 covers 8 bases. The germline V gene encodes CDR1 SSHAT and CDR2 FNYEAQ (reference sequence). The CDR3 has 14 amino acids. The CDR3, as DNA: TGTGCTAGCAGCATGGGACTAGGAGGGGAGACCCAGTACTTC. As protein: CASSMGLGGETQYF.

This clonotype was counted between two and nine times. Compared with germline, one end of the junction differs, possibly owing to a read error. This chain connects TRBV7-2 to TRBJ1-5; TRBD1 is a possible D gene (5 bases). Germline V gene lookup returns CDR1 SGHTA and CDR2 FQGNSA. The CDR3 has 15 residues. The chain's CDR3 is CASSPGGYSNQPQNF. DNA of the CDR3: TGTGCCAGCAGCCCTGGGGGGTATAGCAATCAGCCCCAGAATTTT.

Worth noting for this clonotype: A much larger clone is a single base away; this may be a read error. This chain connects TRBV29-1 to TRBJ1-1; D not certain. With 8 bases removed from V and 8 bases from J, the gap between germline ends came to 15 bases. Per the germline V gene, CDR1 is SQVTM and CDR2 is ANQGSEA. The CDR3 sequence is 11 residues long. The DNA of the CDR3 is TGCAGCATTGCCCGGGCACAAGAAGCTTTCTTT. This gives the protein CSIARAQEAFF.

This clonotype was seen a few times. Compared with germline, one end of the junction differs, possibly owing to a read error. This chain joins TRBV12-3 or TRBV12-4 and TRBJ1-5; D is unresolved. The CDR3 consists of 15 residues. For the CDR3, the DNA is TGTGCCAGCAGTGTAGCGTCGGATTCTGGGCAGCCCCAGCATTTT. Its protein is CASSVASDSGQPQHF.

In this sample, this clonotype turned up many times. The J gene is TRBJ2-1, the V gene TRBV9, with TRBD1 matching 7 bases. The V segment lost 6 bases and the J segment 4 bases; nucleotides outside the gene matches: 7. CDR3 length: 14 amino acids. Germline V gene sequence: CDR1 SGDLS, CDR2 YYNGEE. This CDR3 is CASTPGQIYNEQFF. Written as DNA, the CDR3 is TGTGCCAGCACTCCGGGACAGATATACAATGAGCAGTTCTTC.

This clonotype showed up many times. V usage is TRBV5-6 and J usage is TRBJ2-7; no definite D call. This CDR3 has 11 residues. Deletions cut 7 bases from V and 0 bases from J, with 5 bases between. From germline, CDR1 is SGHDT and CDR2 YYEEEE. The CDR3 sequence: CASGPSYEQYF. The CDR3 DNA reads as TGTGCCAGCGGGCCCTCCTACGAGCAGTACTTC.

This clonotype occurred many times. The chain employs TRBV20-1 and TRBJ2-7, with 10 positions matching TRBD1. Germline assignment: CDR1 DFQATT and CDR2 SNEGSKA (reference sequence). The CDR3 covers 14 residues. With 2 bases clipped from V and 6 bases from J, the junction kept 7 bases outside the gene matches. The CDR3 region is CSARPRDRGGEQYF. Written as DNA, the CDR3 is TGCAGTGCTAGACCCCGGGACAGGGGAGGCGAGCAGTACTTC.

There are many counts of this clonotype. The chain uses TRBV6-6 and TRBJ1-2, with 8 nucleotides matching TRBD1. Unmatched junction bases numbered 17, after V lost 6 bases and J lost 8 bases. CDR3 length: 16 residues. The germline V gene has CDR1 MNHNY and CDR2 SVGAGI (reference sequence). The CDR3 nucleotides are TGTGCCAGCAGCGCCGTACGTACCACAGGGGGGGACGGCTACACCTTC. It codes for CASSAVRTTGGDGYTF.

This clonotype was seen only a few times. The CDR3 DNA sequence: TGTGCCAGCACCCCGGGACTAGCCAAAAACATTCAGTACTTC. This codes for CASTPGLAKNIQYF. The J gene is TRBJ2-4, the V gene TRBV2; D possibly corresponds to TRBD2 (6 bases). V dropped 7 bases and J dropped 0 bases, with 10 bases sitting between them. This CDR3 contains 14 residues. The germline gives CDR1 SNHLY, CDR2 FYNNEI. Full variable domain (remainder filled in from reference TRBV2 and TRBJ2-4): EPEVTQTPSHQVTQMGQEVILRCVPISNHLYFYWYRQILGQKVEFLVSFYNNEISEKSEIFDDQFSVERPDGSNFTLKIRSTKLEDSAMYFCASTPGLAKNIQYFGAGTRLSVL.

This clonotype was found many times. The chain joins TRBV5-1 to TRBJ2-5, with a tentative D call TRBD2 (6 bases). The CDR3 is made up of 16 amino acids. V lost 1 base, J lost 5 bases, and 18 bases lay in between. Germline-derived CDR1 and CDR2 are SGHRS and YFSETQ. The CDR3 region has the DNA TGCGCCAGCAGCTTGATGGGGACTCCTGTTCCGGAGACCCAGTACTTC. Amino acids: CASSLMGTPVPETQYF.

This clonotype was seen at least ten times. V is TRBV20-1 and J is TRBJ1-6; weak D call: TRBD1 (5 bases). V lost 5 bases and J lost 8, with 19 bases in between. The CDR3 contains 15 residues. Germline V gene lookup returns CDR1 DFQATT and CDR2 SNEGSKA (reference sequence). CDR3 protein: CSAPELVTGYSPLHF. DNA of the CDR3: TGCAGTGCTCCAGAGCTGGTAACAGGCTATTCACCCCTCCACTTT.

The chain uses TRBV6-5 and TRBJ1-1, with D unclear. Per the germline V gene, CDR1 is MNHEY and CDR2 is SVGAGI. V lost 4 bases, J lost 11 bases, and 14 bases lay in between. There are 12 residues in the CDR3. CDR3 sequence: CASSSTPGRAFF. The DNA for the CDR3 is TGTGCCAGCAGTTCCACGCCTGGGAGGGCTTTCTTT.

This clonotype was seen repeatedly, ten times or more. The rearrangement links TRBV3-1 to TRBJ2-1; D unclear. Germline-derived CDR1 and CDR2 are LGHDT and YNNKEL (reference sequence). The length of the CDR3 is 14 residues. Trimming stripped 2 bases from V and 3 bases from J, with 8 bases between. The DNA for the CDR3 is TGTGCCAGCAGCCAAACGACAATCTACAATGAGCAGTTCTTC. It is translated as CASSQTTIYNEQFF.

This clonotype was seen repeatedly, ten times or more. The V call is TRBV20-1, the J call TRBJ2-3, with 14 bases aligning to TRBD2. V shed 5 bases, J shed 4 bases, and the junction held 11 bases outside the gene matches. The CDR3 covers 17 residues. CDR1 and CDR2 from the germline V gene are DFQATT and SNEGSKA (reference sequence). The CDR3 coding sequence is TGCAGTGCTGATACTCCGGGACTAGCGGGGGAAGCAGATACGCAGTATTTT. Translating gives CSADTPGLAGEADTQYF.

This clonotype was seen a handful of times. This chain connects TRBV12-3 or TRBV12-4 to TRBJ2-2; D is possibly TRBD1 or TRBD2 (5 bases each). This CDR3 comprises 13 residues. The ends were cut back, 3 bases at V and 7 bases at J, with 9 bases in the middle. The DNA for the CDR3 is TGTGCCAGCAGTTTGGGGGATCACGGGGAGCTGTTTTTT. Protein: CASSLGDHGELFF.

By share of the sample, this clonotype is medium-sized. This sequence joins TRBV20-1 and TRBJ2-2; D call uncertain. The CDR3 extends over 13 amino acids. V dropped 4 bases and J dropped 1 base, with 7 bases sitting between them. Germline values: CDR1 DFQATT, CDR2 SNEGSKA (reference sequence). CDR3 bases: TGCAGTGCTATAAAAGGGAACACCGGGGAGCTGTTTTTT. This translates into CSAIKGNTGELFF.

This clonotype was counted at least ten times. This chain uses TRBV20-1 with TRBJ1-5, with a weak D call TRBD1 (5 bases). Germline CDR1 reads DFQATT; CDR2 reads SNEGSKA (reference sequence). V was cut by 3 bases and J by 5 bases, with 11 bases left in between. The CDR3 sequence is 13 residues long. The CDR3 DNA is TGCAGTGCTAGCGTGACAGCTGATCAGCCCCAGCATTTT. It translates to CSASVTADQPQHF.